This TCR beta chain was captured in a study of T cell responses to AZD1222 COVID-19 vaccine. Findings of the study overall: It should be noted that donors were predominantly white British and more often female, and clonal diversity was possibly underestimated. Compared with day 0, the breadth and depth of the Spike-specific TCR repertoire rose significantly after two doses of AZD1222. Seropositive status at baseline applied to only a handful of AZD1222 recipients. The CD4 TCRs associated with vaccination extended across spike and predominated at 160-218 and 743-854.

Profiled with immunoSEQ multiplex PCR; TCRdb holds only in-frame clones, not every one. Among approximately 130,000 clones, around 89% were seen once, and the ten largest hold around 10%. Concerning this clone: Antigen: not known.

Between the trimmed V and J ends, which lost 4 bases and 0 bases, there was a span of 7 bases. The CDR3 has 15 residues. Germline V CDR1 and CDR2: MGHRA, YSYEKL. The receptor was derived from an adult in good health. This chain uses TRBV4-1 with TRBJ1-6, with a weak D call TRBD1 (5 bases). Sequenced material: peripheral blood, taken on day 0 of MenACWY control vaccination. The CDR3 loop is CASSPGSSYNSPLHF. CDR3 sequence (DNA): TGCGCCAGCAGCCCAGGGAGCTCCTATAATTCACCCCTCCACTTT.